The clone carrying this T cell receptor (beta chain) was detected only once. The CDR3 spans 19 residues. The trim removed 0 bases at V and 4 bases at J, leaving 16 bases unmatched. Germline CDR1 reads LGHDT; CDR2 reads YNNKEL (reference sequence). This entry comes from a study of blood T cell repertoires in COVID-19. Under the authors' procedure: By means of reference gene primer amplification, nucleated cell counts were estimated. Clones were sequenced by immunoSEQ multiplex PCR, and TCRdb holds only the in-frame ones, with some missing. D and trimming were read from the DNA, whereas the V and J calls and clone size are those reported in that table. This sample has about 220,000 clones, with approximately 81% found just once.

The chain couples TRBV3-1 (or the pseudogene TRBV3-2) to TRBJ2-7, with 9 bases lining up with TRBD1. The TCR was taken from a man aged 50 to 59 who had recovered from COVID-19. Sequenced input: peripheral blood. The CDR3 DNA sequence: TGTGCCAGCAGCCAAGATAGGGACAGGGCCGGTCTAGCGCTGTACGAGCAGTACTTC. Its protein is CASSQDRDRAGLALYEQYF.